This T cell receptor beta chain was sequenced for a study of Graves' ophthalmopathy and Graves' hyperthyroidism. There are many counts of this clonotype. RNA transcripts were the template, and TCR beta CDR3 regions were amplified from them. First-round RT-PCR with HTBI primers preceded a second-round multiplex PCR. TCRdb itself ran the multiplex PCR reads through MiXCR, one entry per CDR3 protein. Of roughly 480,000 distinct CDR3 sequences detected, roughly an eighth appear once; the ten largest clones hold more than 8.5%. Sequenced: blood. The TCR was taken from a woman in her 30s with Graves' ophthalmopathy.

The CDR3 nucleotides are TGTGCCAGCAAGTCCGGGACCAGCACCGGGGAGCTGTTTTTT. It translates to CASKSGTSTGELFF. The gene calls are TRBV2 and TRBJ2-2, with D possibly being TRBD1 or TRBD2 (5 bases each). Germline CDR1 SNHLY, CDR2 FYNNEI. Deletions cut 7 bases from V and 4 bases from J, with 13 bases between. CDR3 length equals 14 residues.